These 20 T cell receptor beta chains were sequenced from one sample in a study of blood T cell repertoires in COVID-19. Sequencing used immunoSEQ multiplex PCR; TCRdb keeps in-frame clones, though not all of them. Of roughly 200,000 clones listed, 85% to 90% are singletons. Input material: peripheral blood. These receptors all come from a man between 18 and 29 years old with active or convalescent COVID-19.

V usage is TRBV5-1 and J usage is TRBJ2-1, with 10 bases that match TRBD2. Germline trimming cut 0 bases from V and 3 bases from J; bases unmatched to any gene: 3. The CDR3 sequence is 16 residues long. Germline V gene lookup returns CDR1 SGHRS and CDR2 YFSETQ. CDR3 bases: TGCGCCAGCAGCTTGGACCGGACTAGCGGCTACAATGAGCAGTTCTTC. Protein product: CASSLDRTSGYNEQFF.

Turning to this clone: At the DNA level, this CDR3 is encoded by other sequences in the same sample as well. The chain joins TRBV6-5 to TRBJ1-3, with a tentative D call TRBD1 (5 bases). Germline V lookup: CDR1 MNHEY, CDR2 SVGAGI. The CDR3 spans 13 residues. The germline V and J ends were trimmed by 6 bases and 1 base, with 7 bases remaining between them. The CDR3 protein is CASSTGSGNTIYF. CDR3 nucleotide sequence: TGTGCCAGCAGCACAGGTTCTGGAAACACCATATATTTT.

CDR3 region: CASSRSTGDTIYF. In DNA form, the CDR3 reads TGTGCCAGCAGCCGGTCGACAGGGGACACCATATATTTT. V and J are TRBV3-1 (or the pseudogene TRBV3-2) and TRBJ1-3; 8 bases match TRBD1. Trimming cost V 4 bases and J 8 bases; bases outside gene matches: 4. Germline V gene sequence: CDR1 LGHDT, CDR2 YNNKEL (reference sequence). The CDR3 loop spans 13 amino acids.

The chain uses TRBV27 and TRBJ1-1; D ambiguous. CDR1 MNHEY and CDR2 SMNVEV come from the germline V gene (reference sequence). The V gene lost 0 bases and the J gene lost 9 bases, with 11 bases spanning the gap. This CDR3 spans 13 amino acids. CDR3 in DNA: TGTGCCAGCAGTTTATCGTCTGGGCTTAAAGCTTTCTTT. Its protein product is CASSLSSGLKAFF.

The chain has TRBV27 and TRBJ1-2; D might be TRBD1 (6 bases). CDR1 is MNHEY, CDR2 SMNVEV, per germline (reference sequence). Trimming took 5 bases from V and 3 from J, leaving 22 bases between them. The CDR3 extends over 17 amino acids. CDR3 residues: CASSITPDGGRDYGYTF. DNA of the CDR3: TGTGCCAGCAGTATAACCCCCGACGGGGGGCGCGACTATGGCTACACCTTC.

This sequence joins TRBV4-1 and TRBJ2-7; 11 bases fit TRBD1. CDR3 length: 15 residues. Losses at the gene ends were 3 bases for V and 3 bases for J; bases not matched to a gene: 4. Germline CDR1 is MGHRA and CDR2 is YSYEKL. The CDR3 sequence: CASSQGQGGVYEQYF. The CDR3 nucleotides are TGCGCCAGCAGCCAGGGACAGGGGGGGGTCTACGAGCAGTACTTC.

J is TRBJ1-2 and V is TRBV28; no reliable D call. V was clipped by 3 bases and J by 7 bases, with 15 bases between them. There are 14 residues in the CDR3. Germline CDR1 reads MDHEN; CDR2 reads SYDVKM. CDR3 bases: TGTGCCAGCAGTTTGCCGGGGTCTCTTGGTGGCTACACCTTC. This translates into CASSLPGSLGGYTF.

This clone showed up just a few times. V is TRBV2 and J is TRBJ2-5, with D perhaps TRBD1 (5 bases). The V end lost 5 bases, the J end lost 4 bases, and 11 bases lay between the germline ends. Germline CDR1 reads SNHLY; CDR2 reads FYNNEI. The CDR3 contains 13 residues. CDR3 sequence reads: CASSTDRRETQYF. CDR3 DNA: TGTGCCAGCAGTACCGACAGACGAGAGACCCAGTACTTC.

The gene calls are TRBV30 and TRBJ1-5; D might be TRBD1 (6 bases). The germline V and J ends were trimmed by 3 bases and 4 bases, with 13 bases remaining between them. Germline loops: CDR1 GTSNPN, CDR2 SVGIG (reference sequence). The CDR3 is 14 amino acids. Here the CDR3 reads CAWSGTPKNQPQHF. The CDR3 DNA reads as TGTGCCTGGAGCGGGACACCAAAAAATCAGCCCCAGCATTTT.

The V call is TRBV6-5, the J call TRBJ2-1; 14 bases are a match to TRBD2. Germline V gene sequence: CDR1 MNHEY, CDR2 SVGAGI. The CDR3 contains 16 residues. Trimming took 4 bases from V and 9 from J; bases not matched to a gene: 8. Written as DNA, the CDR3 is TGTGCCAGCAGTTCGGGACTAGCGGGAGCGTATGGTGAGCAGTTCTTC. It codes for CASSSGLAGAYGEQFF.

This chain links TRBV4-3 with TRBJ2-1; D is ambiguous. With 1 base removed from V and 8 bases from J, the gap between germline ends came to 9 bases. In germline, CDR1 is LGHNA, CDR2 YSLEER. The CDR3 extends over 13 amino acids. The CDR3 loop reads CASSQVLQDEQFF. The DNA for the CDR3 is TGCGCCAGCAGCCAAGTCCTTCAGGATGAGCAGTTCTTC.

This chain joins TRBV28 and TRBJ2-7; no firm D call. Trimming left V 1 base short and J 2 bases short, with 12 bases between. Germline V lookup: CDR1 MDHEN, CDR2 SYDVKM. CDR3 size: 15 residues. Here the CDR3 reads CASSLYTTTTYEQYF. DNA of the CDR3: TGTGCCAGCAGTTTATATACGACAACGACCTACGAGCAGTACTTC.

The gene calls are TRBV10-1 and TRBJ2-2, with 8 bases aligning to TRBD2. V was pared by 6 bases and J by 6 bases, with 3 bases of the junction left unmatched. Germline assignment: CDR1 WNHNN and CDR2 SYGVQD (reference sequence). This CDR3 contains 13 residues. As DNA, the CDR3 is TGCGCCAGCAGCTCAGCGGGAGCCGGGGAGCTGTTTTTT. It yields the protein CASSSAGAGELFF.

The chain employs TRBV11-3 and TRBJ2-1, with D possibly being TRBD1 (5 bases). This CDR3 region has 13 residues. Germline-derived CDR1 and CDR2 are SGHNT and YENEEA. Deletions cut 1 base from V and 4 bases from J, with 5 bases between. CDR3 region: CASSLGQYNEQFF. The CDR3 DNA reads TGTGCCAGCAGCTTAGGACAGTACAATGAGCAGTTCTTC.

CDR3 coding DNA: TGTGCCTGGAGTAACTCGGGACTAGCGGGCCTAGAGACCCAGTACTTC. This sequence encodes CAWSNSGLAGLETQYF. This chain connects TRBV30 to TRBJ2-5; 12 bases map to TRBD2. Looked up from germline, CDR1 is GTSNPN and CDR2 is SVGIG (reference sequence). The V segment lost 2 bases and the J segment 4 bases; nucleotides outside the gene matches: 8. This CDR3 spans 16 amino acids.

The CDR3 region is CASSSPGTGDNSPLHF. CDR3 bases: TGTGCCAGCAGCTCGCCCGGGACAGGGGACAATTCACCCCTCCACTTT. This chain joins TRBV5-4 and TRBJ1-6; 10 bases match TRBD1. This CDR3 is built from 16 residues. Germline V gene lookup returns CDR1 SGHNT and CDR2 YYREEE (reference sequence). Trimming removed 3 bases from V and 7 bases from J; junction bases left unmatched: 7.

CDR3 sequence (DNA): TGTGCCAGCGGCACAGGGCGGGTAGAGACCCAGTACTTC. It encodes CASGTGRVETQYF. The gene calls are TRBV27 and TRBJ2-5, with D tentatively TRBD1 (6 bases). The length of the CDR3 is 13 residues. The V gene's germline CDR1 is MNHEY and CDR2 SMNVEV (reference sequence). V lost 8 bases, J lost 4 bases, and 14 bases lay in between.

The rearrangement links TRBV28 to TRBJ2-7; 11 nucleotides match TRBD1. With 7 bases clipped from V and 4 bases from J, the junction kept 6 bases outside the gene matches. CDR1 is MDHEN and CDR2 is SYDVKM in the germline V gene. The CDR3 length is 14 residues. CDR3 residues: CASMWTGGGYEQYF. DNA of the CDR3: TGTGCCAGCATGTGGACAGGGGGCGGGTACGAGCAGTACTTC.

This clone has just one count. The chain uses TRBV11-3 and TRBJ1-1; D is perhaps TRBD1 (6 bases). Germline V gene sequence: CDR1 SGHNT, CDR2 YENEEA. V lost 5 bases and J 0 bases, leaving 10 bases between the germline ends. The length of the CDR3 is 14 residues. CDR3 DNA: TGTGCCAGCAGCCCGGACAGTATGAACACTGAAGCTTTCTTT. It encodes CASSPDSMNTEAFF. Using reference TRBV11-3 and TRBJ1-1 for the parts outside the CDR3, the full variable domain is EAGVVQSPRYKIIEKKQPVAFWCNPISGHNTLYWYLQNLGQGPELLIRYENEEAVDDSQLPKDRFSAERLKGVDSTLKIQPAELGDSAVYLCASSPDSMNTEAFFGQGTRLTVV.

The V gene is TRBV30, the J gene TRBJ2-5, with TRBD2 matching 10 bases. Germline trimming cut 1 base from V and 3 bases from J; bases unmatched to any gene: 5. Germline CDR1 GTSNPN, CDR2 SVGIG (reference sequence). This CDR3 region has 15 residues. CDR3 DNA sequence: TGTGCCTGGAGTGGGGGCACTAGCGGGAAAGAGACCCAGTACTTC. This sequence encodes CAWSGGTSGKETQYF.